The 27 T cell receptor beta chains given below trace back to one sample, sequenced in a study of identical twins. A single record per CDR3 protein comes from TCRdb applying MiXCR to the 5' RACE reads. The sample consists of about 240,000 distinct CDR3 sequences, roughly 10% of them appearing once. Sequenced material: memory T cells sorted from blood. Receptors originate from a man aged 50-59 years in good health.

This sequence joins TRBV5-1 and TRBJ2-5, with 7 bases fitting TRBD1. The J segment lost 5 bases and the V segment lost 3 bases, leaving 4 bases of the junction unmatched. CDR3 length equals 13 residues. Germline loops: CDR1 SGHRS, CDR2 YFSETQ. CDR3 DNA: TGCGCCAGCAGCTCAGAACAGGGGGAGACCCAGTACTTC. Translation: CASSSEQGETQYF.

In this sample, this clonotype turned up a few times. The chain couples TRBV27 to TRBJ1-5; D call uncertain. Deletions cut 6 bases from V and 5 bases from J, with 14 bases between. Germline loops: CDR1 MNHEY, CDR2 SMNVEV (reference sequence). The CDR3 runs 14 residues. CDR3 in DNA: TGTGCCAGCAGCCTCTATGGGGAAGATCAGCCCCAGCATTTT. Its protein product is CASSLYGEDQPQHF.

This clonotype was observed a few times. The rearrangement links TRBV28 to TRBJ2-5, with TRBD1 identical over 8 bases. With 6 bases clipped from V and 5 bases from J, the junction kept 2 bases outside the gene matches. Looked up from germline, CDR1 is MDHEN and CDR2 is SYDVKM. The CDR3 runs 12 residues. The CDR3 reads CASRGQAETQYF. The CDR3 bases are TGTGCCAGCAGGGGACAGGCCGAGACCCAGTACTTC. Using reference TRBV28 and TRBJ2-5 for the parts outside the CDR3, the full variable domain is DVKVTQSSRYLVKRTGEKVFLECVQDMDHENMFWYRQDPGLGLRLIYFSYDVKMKEKGDIPEGYSVSREKKERFSLILESASTNQTSMYLCASRGQAETQYFGPGTRLLVL.

At least ten counts were recorded for this clonotype. The CDR3: CASSPESAGANVLTF. The CDR3 nucleotides are TGTGCCAGCAGCCCGGAAAGCGCTGGGGCCAACGTCCTGACTTTC. The V gene is TRBV7-2, the J gene TRBJ2-6; the D is unclear. The V and J ends lost 5 bases and 2 bases respectively, with 10 bases between them. Per germline, CDR1 SGHTA and CDR2 FQGNSA. This CDR3 comprises 15 residues.

This clonotype was recorded a few times. The genes are TRBV25-1 and TRBJ2-3, with D uncertain. Germline V gives CDR1 MGHDK, CDR2 SYGVNS. V was shortened by 4 bases and J by 4 bases, with 3 bases between the two germline ends. This CDR3 is 11 amino acids long. CDR3 amino acids: CASSAPDTQYF. CDR3 nucleotide sequence: TGTGCCAGCAGTGCCCCAGATACGCAGTATTTT.

This clonotype was counted a few times. The rearrangement links TRBV4-2 to TRBJ1-2, with a weak D call TRBD1 (6 bases). This CDR3 has 16 amino acids. The V and J ends lost 0 bases and 8 bases respectively, with 19 bases between them. The germline V gene encodes CDR1 LGHNA and CDR2 YNFKEQ. In nucleotides, the CDR3 is TGTGCCAGCAGCCAAGACCTTAATACGGGGGCGTGGGGCTACACCTTC. Amino acids: CASSQDLNTGAWGYTF.

This clonotype has a count of ten or more. V is TRBV9 and J is TRBJ2-3, with D uncertain. V lost 0 bases, J lost 0 bases, and 8 bases lay in between. This CDR3 is built from 15 residues. The V gene's germline CDR1 is SGDLS and CDR2 YYNGEE. In nucleotides, the CDR3 is TGTGCCAGCAGCGTAGTAGCCGGTAGCACAGATACGCAGTATTTT. Amino acids: CASSVVAGSTDTQYF.

The chain combines TRBV7-9 with TRBJ2-2; D is unclear. The V end lost 5 bases, the J end lost 0 bases, and 10 bases lay between the germline ends. This CDR3 has 15 residues. Germline V lookup: CDR1 SEHNR, CDR2 FQNEAQ (reference sequence). CDR3 amino acids: CASSAWLANTGELFF. The CDR3, as DNA: TGTGCCAGCAGCGCCTGGTTAGCGAACACCGGGGAGCTGTTTTTT.

V usage is TRBV6-2 or TRBV6-3 and J usage is TRBJ1-2; 8 nucleotides align to TRBD1. This CDR3 comprises 13 residues. Trimming removed 7 bases from V and 3 bases from J; junction bases left unmatched: 4. Germline V gene sequence: CDR1 MNHEY, CDR2 SVGEGT. The CDR3 spells CASTGQGYYGYTF. The DNA for the CDR3 is TGTGCCAGCACTGGACAGGGATACTATGGCTACACCTTC.

The sample holds many counts of this clonotype. The chain recombines TRBV4-2 with TRBJ2-3, with TRBD2 identical over 10 bases. The CDR3 has 16 residues. Germline V CDR1 and CDR2: LGHNA, YNFKEQ. Trimming at V came to 1 base and at J to 1 base, leaving 2 bases not matched to a gene. DNA of the CDR3: TGTGCCAGCAGCCAAGCCGGGACTAGCGGCACAGATACGCAGTATTTT. Protein product: CASSQAGTSGTDTQYF.

This clonotype was seen only a few times. A much larger clone differs by one base, so this may be a read error. The chain uses TRBV6-5 and TRBJ2-7; a possible D gene is TRBD1 (5 bases). The CDR3 sequence is 12 residues long. V was shortened by 5 bases and J by 3 bases, with 8 bases between the two germline ends. Per the germline V gene, CDR1 is MNHEY and CDR2 is SVGAGI. The CDR3 loop is CASSPGFYEQYF. CDR3 coding DNA: TGTGCCAGCAGTCCAGGGTTCTACGAGCAGTACTTC.

The chain links TRBV6-1 to TRBJ1-5, with D possibly matching TRBD1 (6 bases). The length of the CDR3 is 14 residues. The germline CDR1 and CDR2 sequences are MNHNS and SASEGT. The V end lost 0 bases, the J end lost 7 bases, and 10 bases lay between the germline ends. The CDR3: CASSEAGGAQPQHF. DNA of the CDR3: TGTGCCAGCAGTGAAGCGGGGGGGGCACAGCCCCAGCATTTT.

In this sample, this clonotype turned up many times. The V gene is TRBV29-1, the J gene TRBJ1-5; 7 nucleotides agree with TRBD1. Germline V gives CDR1 SQVTM, CDR2 ANQGSEA. V shed 4 bases, J shed 7 bases, and the junction held 4 bases outside the gene matches. CDR3 length: 12 amino acids. Written as DNA, the CDR3 is TGCAGCGTTGGACAGGGCGGACAGCCCCAGCATTTT. Translation gives CSVGQGGQPQHF.

This clonotype was seen many times. This chain joins TRBV6-5 and TRBJ2-7, with 8 bases that match TRBD1. Germline V gene sequence: CDR1 MNHEY, CDR2 SVGAGI. J gave up 5 bases and V 3 bases, and 15 bases lay outside the gene matches. The CDR3 contains 17 residues. CDR3 sequence (DNA): TGTGCCAGCAGTTATTTTGGGGGAAGGGGACAGGAGGACGAGCAGTACTTC. Its protein product is CASSYFGGRGQEDEQYF.

There are many counts of this clonotype. The genes are TRBV15 and TRBJ2-4; D possibly corresponds to TRBD1 (6 bases). The CDR3 runs 15 residues. Trimming left V 0 bases short and J 8 bases short, with 14 bases between. The V gene's germline CDR1 is LNHNV and CDR2 YYDKDF (reference sequence). The CDR3 loop reads CATSRELTPGDIQYF. CDR3 DNA: TGTGCCACCAGCAGAGAACTCACCCCAGGGGACATTCAGTACTTC.

Many counts were recorded for this clonotype. The V call is TRBV5-1, the J call TRBJ2-7, with D possibly matching TRBD1 (5 bases). Germline V lookup: CDR1 SGHRS, CDR2 YFSETQ. The CDR3 has 13 amino acids. Trimming stripped 0 bases from V and 5 bases from J, with 9 bases between. CDR3 sequence: CASSLAQGNEQYF. Here the CDR3 DNA reads TGCGCCAGCAGCTTGGCGCAGGGAAACGAGCAGTACTTC.

This chain connects TRBV9 to TRBJ2-7; D is uncertain. The CDR3 runs to 15 residues. V lost 0 bases and J 5 bases, leaving 15 bases between the germline ends. Germline V gives CDR1 SGDLS, CDR2 YYNGEE. CDR3 protein: CASSVADSPFHEQYF. CDR3 nucleotides: TGTGCCAGCAGCGTAGCTGACTCCCCCTTCCACGAGCAGTACTTC.

This clonotype turned up a few times. The CDR3 coding sequence is TGTGCCACTAAGAGTTGGGCAGGGGGGACTGAAGCTTTCTTT. Residues: CATKSWAGGTEAFF. The chain employs TRBV28 and TRBJ1-1; 7 nucleotides match TRBD1. The ends lost 10 bases at V and 5 bases at J; junction bases unmatched: 13. The CDR3 spans 14 residues. Germline values: CDR1 MDHEN, CDR2 SYDVKM. Looking up the rest from reference TRBV28 and TRBJ1-1 gives the full variable domain: DVKVTQSSRYLVKRTGEKVFLECVQDMDHENMFWYRQDPGLGLRLIYFSYDVKMKEKGDIPEGYSVSREKKERFSLILESASTNQTSMYLCATKSWAGGTEAFFGQGTRLTVV.

This clonotype was detected ten times or more. The V and J genes are TRBV19 and TRBJ2-5; no clear D. CDR3 size: 14 residues. Germline lookup yields CDR1 LNHDA and CDR2 SQIVND (reference sequence). V was pared by 5 bases and J by 5 bases, with 15 bases between. Written as DNA, the CDR3 is TGTGCCAGTAGTTTATCGTCCCGGGCCGAGACCCAGTACTTC. It is translated as CASSLSSRAETQYF. The full variable domain, with the rest looked up from reference TRBV19 and TRBJ2-5, is DGGITQSPKYLFRKEGQNVTLSCEQNLNHDAMYWYRQDPGQGLRLIYYSQIVNDFQKGDIAEGYSVSREKKESFPLTVTSAQKNPTAFYLCASSLSSRAETQYFGPGTRLLVL.

For this clonotype: At one boundary the junction diverges from the germline segment, which might be a read error. This rearrangement joins TRBV7-2 to TRBJ1-1; 9 bases fit TRBD1. Germline values: CDR1 SGHTA, CDR2 FQGNSA. The CDR3 contains 15 residues. CDR3 loop: CASSAQQGAPTEAFF. DNA of the CDR3: TGTGCCAGCAGCGCCCAACAGGGGGCCCCCACTGAAGCCTTCTTT.

At least ten counts were recorded for this clonotype. This chain's CDR3 is CAIRDGTGVQPQHF. CDR3 in DNA: TGTGCCATCAGGGATGGGACAGGGGTACAGCCCCAGCATTTT. The rearrangement joins TRBV10-3 to TRBJ1-5, with 10 bases aligning to TRBD1. The CDR3 covers 14 residues. The V and J ends lost 6 bases and 7 bases, in that order; junction bases with no gene match: 6. Germline V gene data show CDR1 as ENHRY and CDR2 as SYGVKD.

Turning to this clonotype: A much larger clonotype is one base distant, so this may be a read error. The V gene is TRBV12-3 or TRBV12-4, the J gene TRBJ2-1; D might be TRBD2 (6 bases). CDR3 size: 13 residues. The CDR3 sequence: CATDIRGANGQFF. CDR3 bases: TGTGCCACAGATATTCGCGGGGCCAATGGGCAGTTCTTC.

This clonotype was seen more than once but under ten times. The chain links TRBV6-1 to TRBJ2-7; TRBD2 agrees at 10 bases. Germline lookup yields CDR1 MNHNS and CDR2 SASEGT. This CDR3 contains 14 residues. Trimming at V came to 6 bases and at J to 5 bases, leaving 7 bases not matched to a gene. The CDR3 region has the DNA TGTGCCAGCAGAGAAAGCGGGAGGGGCGACGAGCAGTACTTC. Translated, it gives CASRESGRGDEQYF.

This clonotype came up a few times. The CDR3 coding sequence is TGCAGTGCTAGCCGGGACAGGGAAAATTCACCCCTCCACTTT. The encoded protein is CSASRDRENSPLHF. The chain uses TRBV20-1 and TRBJ1-6; 9 bases line up with TRBD1. Trimming took 3 bases from V and 7 from J; bases not matched to a gene: 4. From germline, CDR1 is DFQATT and CDR2 SNEGSKA (reference sequence). This CDR3 has 14 amino acids.

This clonotype showed up many times. The rearrangement joins TRBV6-5 to TRBJ2-3, with D possibly matching TRBD2 (6 bases). V lost 0 bases and J 1 base, leaving 11 bases between the germline ends. The germline V gene has CDR1 MNHEY and CDR2 SVGAGI. The CDR3 consists of 16 residues. The DNA of the CDR3 is TGTGCCAGCAGTTACTCGAGCGGGCCCCGCACAGATACGCAGTATTTT. It specifies CASSYSSGPRTDTQYF.

This clonotype was recorded many times. This chain joins TRBV6-5 and TRBJ1-2, with TRBD1 as a possible D gene (6 bases). The CDR3 is 11 amino acids. Germline V gene data show CDR1 as MNHEY and CDR2 as SVGAGI. The V and J ends lost 10 bases and 7 bases respectively, with 13 bases between them. The CDR3 DNA is TGTGCCACCCGGGGGGCGGTTGGCTACACCTTC. This codes for CATRGAVGYTF.

This clonotype has a handful of counts. The chain has TRBV20-1 and TRBJ2-1; 10 positions agree with TRBD2. Germline V gene data show CDR1 as DFQATT and CDR2 as SNEGSKA (reference sequence). V was clipped by 5 bases and J by 7 bases; unmatched bases: 8. The CDR3 is 14 amino acids. The DNA of the CDR3 is TGCAGTGCTGATAGCGGGAGGCCGGGAAATGAGCAGTTCTTC. Its translation: CSADSGRPGNEQFF.